These T cell receptor beta chains were read from a single sample in a study of shared clonotypes between healthy human individuals. TCRdb's table, derived via immunoSEQ multiplex PCR, lists solely in-frame clones and lacks some. This table holds roughly 1,500,000 clones, 98% to 99% found once. Sequencing used naive CD4+ T cells sorted from blood. All receptors come from a man between 25 and 39 years old in good health. Each CDR3 is given with its conserved first and last residue.

v_gene: TRBV7-8
j_gene: TRBJ2-7
CDR3aa: CASSLGSGGTGSYEQYF

v_gene: TRBV9
j_gene: TRBJ1-1
CDR3aa: CASSLGGGTEAFF

v_gene: TRBV5-4
j_gene: TRBJ2-2
CDR3aa: CASSLAATGELFF

v_gene: TRBV25-1
j_gene: TRBJ2-7
CDR3aa: CASGLAGVREQYF

v_gene: TRBV29-1
j_gene: TRBJ1-5
CDR3aa: CSVGGNQPQHF

v_gene: TRBV18
j_gene: TRBJ2-7
CDR3aa: CASSPIRDSDTYEQYF

v_gene: TRBV6-1
j_gene: TRBJ2-7
CDR3aa: CASSGPTATYEQYF

v_gene: TRBV9
j_gene: TRBJ2-7
CDR3aa: CASSVGDSQPYEQYF

v_gene: TRBV6-1
j_gene: TRBJ2-3
CDR3aa: CASSESWGGRAADTQYF

v_gene: TRBV15
j_gene: TRBJ2-2
CDR3aa: CATSRDPRLAGGLTGELFF

v_gene: TRBV28
j_gene: TRBJ1-2
CDR3aa: CASSRYNYGYTF

v_gene: TRBV9
j_gene: TRBJ1-5
CDR3aa: CASSAYQGNQPQHF

v_gene: TRBV9
j_gene: TRBJ2-3
CDR3aa: CASSVRTATHTQYF

v_gene: TRBV20-1
j_gene: TRBJ1-1
CDR3aa: CSASGHPEAFF

v_gene: TRBV7-9
j_gene: TRBJ2-2
CDR3aa: CASSFTNTSPGELFF

v_gene: TRBV7-8
j_gene: TRBJ2-3
CDR3aa: CASSLLLAASTDTQYF